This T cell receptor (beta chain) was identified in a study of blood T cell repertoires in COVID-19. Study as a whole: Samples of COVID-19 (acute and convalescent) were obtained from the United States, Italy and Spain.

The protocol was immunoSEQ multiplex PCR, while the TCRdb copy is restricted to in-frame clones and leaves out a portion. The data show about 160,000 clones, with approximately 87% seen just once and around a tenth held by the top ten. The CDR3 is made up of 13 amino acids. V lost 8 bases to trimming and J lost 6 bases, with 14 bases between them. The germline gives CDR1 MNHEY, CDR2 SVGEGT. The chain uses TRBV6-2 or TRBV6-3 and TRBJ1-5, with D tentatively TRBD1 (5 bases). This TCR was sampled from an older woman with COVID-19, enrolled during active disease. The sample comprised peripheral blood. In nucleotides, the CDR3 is TGTGCCAGCTGCCTGGGGGGAAGTCAGCCCCAGCATTTT. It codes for CASCLGGSQPQHF.